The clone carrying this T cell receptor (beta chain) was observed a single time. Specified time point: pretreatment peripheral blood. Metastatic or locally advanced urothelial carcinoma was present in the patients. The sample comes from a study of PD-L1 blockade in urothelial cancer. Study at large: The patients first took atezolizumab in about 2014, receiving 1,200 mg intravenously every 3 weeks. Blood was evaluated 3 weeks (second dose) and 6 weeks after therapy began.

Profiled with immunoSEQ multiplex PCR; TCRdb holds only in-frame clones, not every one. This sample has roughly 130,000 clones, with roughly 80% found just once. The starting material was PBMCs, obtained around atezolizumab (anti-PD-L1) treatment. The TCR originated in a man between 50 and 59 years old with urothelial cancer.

The DNA for the CDR3 is TGTGCCAGCAGTTACCGGACAGCACTCTCCTACGAGCAGTACTTC. This encodes CASSYRTALSYEQYF. This chain joins TRBV6-6 and TRBJ2-7; the D gene is possibly TRBD1 (6 bases). The CDR3 contains 15 residues. Germline CDR1 is MNHNY and CDR2 is SVGAGI (reference sequence). Trimming removed 2 bases at V and 0 bases at J, with 11 bases between.